This T cell receptor (beta chain) was captured by sequencing in a study of shared clonotypes between healthy human individuals. The assay was immunoSEQ multiplex PCR, and TCRdb's table has in-frame clones only and misses some. The top ten clones hold less than 2% of a sample with around 700,000 clones, around 72% of them seen once. This TCR derives from a woman aged 25 to 39 in good health. Source material: memory CD4+ T cells sorted from blood. Subset of the sample: CD45RA-negative fraction.

In DNA, the CDR3 is TGCGCCAGCAGCCAAGATCCTCGGCAGTTCCTCTACGAGCAGTACTTC. Translating it yields CASSQDPRQFLYEQYF. The J gene is TRBJ2-7, the V gene TRBV4-1, with unresolved D. Germline assignment: CDR1 MGHRA and CDR2 YSYEKL. V was pared by 0 bases and J by 3 bases, with 15 bases between. The CDR3 covers 16 residues.